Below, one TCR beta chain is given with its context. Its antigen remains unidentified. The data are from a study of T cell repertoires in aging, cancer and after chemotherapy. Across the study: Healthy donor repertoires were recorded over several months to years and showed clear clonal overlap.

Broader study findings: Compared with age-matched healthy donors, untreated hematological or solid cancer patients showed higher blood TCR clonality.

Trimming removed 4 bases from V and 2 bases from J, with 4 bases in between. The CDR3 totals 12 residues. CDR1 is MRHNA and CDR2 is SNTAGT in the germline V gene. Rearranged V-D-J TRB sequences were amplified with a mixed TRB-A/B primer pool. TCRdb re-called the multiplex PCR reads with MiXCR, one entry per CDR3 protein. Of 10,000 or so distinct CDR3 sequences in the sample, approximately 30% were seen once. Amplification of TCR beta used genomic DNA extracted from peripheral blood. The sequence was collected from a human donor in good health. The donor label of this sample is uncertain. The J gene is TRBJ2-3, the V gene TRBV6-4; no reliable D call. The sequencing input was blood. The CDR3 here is CASSAYTDTQYF. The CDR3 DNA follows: TGTGCCAGCAGTGCATACACAGATACGCAGTATTTT.